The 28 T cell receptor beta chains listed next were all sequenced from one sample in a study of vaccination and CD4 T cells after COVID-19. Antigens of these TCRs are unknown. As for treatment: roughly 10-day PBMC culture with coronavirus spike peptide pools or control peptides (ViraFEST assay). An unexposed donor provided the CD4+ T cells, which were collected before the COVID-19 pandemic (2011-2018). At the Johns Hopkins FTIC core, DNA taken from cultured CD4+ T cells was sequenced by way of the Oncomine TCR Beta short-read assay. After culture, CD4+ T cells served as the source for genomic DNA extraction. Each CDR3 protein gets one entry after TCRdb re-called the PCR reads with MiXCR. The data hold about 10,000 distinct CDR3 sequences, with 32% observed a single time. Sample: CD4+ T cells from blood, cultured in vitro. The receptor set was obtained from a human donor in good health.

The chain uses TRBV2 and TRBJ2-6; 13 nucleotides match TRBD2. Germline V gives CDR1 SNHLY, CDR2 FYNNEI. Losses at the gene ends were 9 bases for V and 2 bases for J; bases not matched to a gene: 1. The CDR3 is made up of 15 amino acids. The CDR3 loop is CARGLAGAGANVLTF. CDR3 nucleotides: TGTGCCAGAGGACTAGCGGGAGCTGGGGCCAACGTCCTGACTTTC.

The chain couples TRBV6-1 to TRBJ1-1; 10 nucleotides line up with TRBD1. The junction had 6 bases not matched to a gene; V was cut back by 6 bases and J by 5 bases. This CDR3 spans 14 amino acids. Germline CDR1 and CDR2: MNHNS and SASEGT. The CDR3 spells CASSTGTGATEAFF. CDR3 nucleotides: TGTGCCAGCAGCACCGGGACAGGGGCGACTGAAGCTTTCTTT.

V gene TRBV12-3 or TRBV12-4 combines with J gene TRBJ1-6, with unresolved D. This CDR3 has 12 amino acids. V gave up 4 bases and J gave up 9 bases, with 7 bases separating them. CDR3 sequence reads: CASSSFGSPLHF. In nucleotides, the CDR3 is TGTGCCAGCAGTTCATTTGGTTCACCCCTCCACTTT.

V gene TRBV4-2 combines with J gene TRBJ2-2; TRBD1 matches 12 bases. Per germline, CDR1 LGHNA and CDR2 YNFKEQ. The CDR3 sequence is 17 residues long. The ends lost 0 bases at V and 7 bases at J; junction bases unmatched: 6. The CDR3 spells CASSQDGTGGVHGELFF. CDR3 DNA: TGTGCCAGCAGCCAAGATGGGACAGGGGGCGTGCACGGGGAGCTGTTTTTT.

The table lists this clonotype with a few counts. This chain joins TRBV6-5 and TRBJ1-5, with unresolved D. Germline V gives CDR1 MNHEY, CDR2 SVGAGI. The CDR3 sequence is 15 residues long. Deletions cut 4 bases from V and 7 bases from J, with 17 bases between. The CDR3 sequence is CASSSRLVGSQPQHF. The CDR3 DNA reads TGTGCCAGCAGTTCGCGACTAGTGGGGAGCCAGCCCCAGCATTTT.

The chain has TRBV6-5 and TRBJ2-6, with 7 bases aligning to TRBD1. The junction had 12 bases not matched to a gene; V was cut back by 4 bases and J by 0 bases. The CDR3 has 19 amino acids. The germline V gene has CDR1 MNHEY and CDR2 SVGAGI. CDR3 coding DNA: TGTGCCAGCAGTTCTCCCCCGGGACAGCCCGTCTCTGGGGCCAACGTCCTGACTTTC. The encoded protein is CASSSPPGQPVSGANVLTF.

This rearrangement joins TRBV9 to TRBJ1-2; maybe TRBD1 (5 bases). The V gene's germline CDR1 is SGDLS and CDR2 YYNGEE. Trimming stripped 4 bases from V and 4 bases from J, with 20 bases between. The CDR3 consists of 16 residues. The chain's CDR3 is CASSPSSGLSSYGYTF. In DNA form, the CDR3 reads TGTGCCAGCAGCCCCTCATCAGGGCTCAGTTCCTATGGCTACACCTTC.

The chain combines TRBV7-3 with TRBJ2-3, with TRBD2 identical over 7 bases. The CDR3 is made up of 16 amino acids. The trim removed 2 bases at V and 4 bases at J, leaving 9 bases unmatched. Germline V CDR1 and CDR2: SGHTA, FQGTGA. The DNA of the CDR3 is TGTGCCAGCAGCTTATCTGGCGGGGGATTTGCAGATACGCAGTATTTT. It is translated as CASSLSGGGFADTQYF.

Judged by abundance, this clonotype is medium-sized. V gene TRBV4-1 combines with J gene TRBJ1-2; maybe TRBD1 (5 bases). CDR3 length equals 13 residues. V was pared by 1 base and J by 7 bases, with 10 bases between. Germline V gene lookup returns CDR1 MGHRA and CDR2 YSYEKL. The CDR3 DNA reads TGCGCCAGCAGCCAAGGGACATTCGGTGGCTACACCTTC. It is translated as CASSQGTFGGYTF.

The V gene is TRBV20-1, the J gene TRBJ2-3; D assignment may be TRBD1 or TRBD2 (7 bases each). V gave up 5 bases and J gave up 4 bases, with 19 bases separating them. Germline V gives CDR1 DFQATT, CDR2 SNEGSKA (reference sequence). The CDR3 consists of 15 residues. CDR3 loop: CSAPDRQGGSDTQYF. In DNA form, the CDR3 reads TGCAGTGCTCCAGATAGACAGGGAGGGTCAGATACGCAGTATTTT.

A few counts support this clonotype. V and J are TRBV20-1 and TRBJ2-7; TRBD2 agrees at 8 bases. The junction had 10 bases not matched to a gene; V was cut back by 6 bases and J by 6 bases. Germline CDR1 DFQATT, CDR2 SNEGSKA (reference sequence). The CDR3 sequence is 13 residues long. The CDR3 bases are TGCAGTGCCAGCAGCGGGAGTATAGTCGAGCAGTACTTC. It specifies CSASSGSIVEQYF.

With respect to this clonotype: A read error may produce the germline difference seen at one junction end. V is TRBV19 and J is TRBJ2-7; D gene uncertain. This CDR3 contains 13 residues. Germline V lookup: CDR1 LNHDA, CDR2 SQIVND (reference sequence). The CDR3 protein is CASSLDFSYEQYF. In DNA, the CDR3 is TGTGCCAGTAGTCTAGATTTCTCCTACGAGCAGTACTTC.

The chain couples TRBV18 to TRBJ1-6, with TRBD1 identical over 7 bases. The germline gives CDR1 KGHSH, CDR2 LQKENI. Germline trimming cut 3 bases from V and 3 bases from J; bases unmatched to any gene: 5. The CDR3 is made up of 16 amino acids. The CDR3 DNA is TGTGCCAGCTCACCCCTTGGGACAGACTATAATTCACCCCTCCACTTT. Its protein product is CASSPLGTDYNSPLHF.

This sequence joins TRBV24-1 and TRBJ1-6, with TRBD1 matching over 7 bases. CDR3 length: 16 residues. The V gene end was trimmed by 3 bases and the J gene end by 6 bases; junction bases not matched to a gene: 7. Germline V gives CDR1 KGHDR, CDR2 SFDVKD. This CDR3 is CATSDDRGRVNSPLHF. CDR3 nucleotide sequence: TGTGCCACCAGTGATGATAGGGGGCGCGTTAATTCACCCCTCCACTTT.

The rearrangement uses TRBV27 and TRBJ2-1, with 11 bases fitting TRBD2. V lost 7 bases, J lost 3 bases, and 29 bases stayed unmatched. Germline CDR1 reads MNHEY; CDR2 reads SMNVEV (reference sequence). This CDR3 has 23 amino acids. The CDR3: CASTPRGVLRTSGWASIYNEQFF. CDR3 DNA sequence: TGTGCCAGCACCCCTCGGGGGGTATTAAGGACTAGCGGGTGGGCCTCTATCTACAATGAGCAGTTCTTC.

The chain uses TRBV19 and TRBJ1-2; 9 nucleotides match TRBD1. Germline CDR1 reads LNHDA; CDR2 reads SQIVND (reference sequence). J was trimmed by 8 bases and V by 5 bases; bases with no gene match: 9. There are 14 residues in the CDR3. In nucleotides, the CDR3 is TGTGCCAGTAGTGCTGACAGGGGGTGGACGGGCTACACCTTC. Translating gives CASSADRGWTGYTF.

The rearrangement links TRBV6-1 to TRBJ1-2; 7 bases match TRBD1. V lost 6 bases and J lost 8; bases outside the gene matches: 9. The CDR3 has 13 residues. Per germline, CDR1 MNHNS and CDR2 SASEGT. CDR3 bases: TGTGCCAGCAGATCCGACAGGGCCCGAGGCTACACCTTC. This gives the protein CASRSDRARGYTF.

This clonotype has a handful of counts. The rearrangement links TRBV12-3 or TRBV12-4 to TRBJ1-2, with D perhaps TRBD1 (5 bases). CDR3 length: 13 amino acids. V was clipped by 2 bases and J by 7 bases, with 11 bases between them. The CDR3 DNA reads TGTGCCAGCAGTTTATCGCAGGGAATTGGCTACACCTTC. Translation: CASSLSQGIGYTF.

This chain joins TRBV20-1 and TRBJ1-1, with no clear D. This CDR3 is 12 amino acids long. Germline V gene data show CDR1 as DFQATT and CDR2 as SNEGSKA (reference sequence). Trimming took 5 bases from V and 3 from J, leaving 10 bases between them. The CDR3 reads CSACGPDTEAFF. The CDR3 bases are TGCAGTGCTTGCGGACCGGACACTGAAGCTTTCTTT.

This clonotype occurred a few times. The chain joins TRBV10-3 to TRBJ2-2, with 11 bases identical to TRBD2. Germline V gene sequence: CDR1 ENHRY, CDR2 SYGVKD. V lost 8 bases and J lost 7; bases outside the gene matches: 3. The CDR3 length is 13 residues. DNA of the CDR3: TGTGCCATCGGGCTAGCGGGAGGCGGGGAGCTGTTTTTT. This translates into CAIGLAGGGELFF.

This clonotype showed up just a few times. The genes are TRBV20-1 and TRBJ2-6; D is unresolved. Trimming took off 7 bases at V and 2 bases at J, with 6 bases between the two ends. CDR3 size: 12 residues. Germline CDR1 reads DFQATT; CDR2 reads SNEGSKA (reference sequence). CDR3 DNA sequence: TGCAGTGGGCAAGCTGGGGCCAACGTCCTGACTTTC. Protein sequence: CSGQAGANVLTF.

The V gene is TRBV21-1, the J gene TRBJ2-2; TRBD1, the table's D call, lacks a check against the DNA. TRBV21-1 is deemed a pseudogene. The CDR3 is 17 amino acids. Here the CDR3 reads CASSSARGPLNTGELFF. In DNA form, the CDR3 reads TGTGCCAGCAGCAGCGCCCGGGGCCCCCTAAACACCGGGGAGCTGTTTTTT.

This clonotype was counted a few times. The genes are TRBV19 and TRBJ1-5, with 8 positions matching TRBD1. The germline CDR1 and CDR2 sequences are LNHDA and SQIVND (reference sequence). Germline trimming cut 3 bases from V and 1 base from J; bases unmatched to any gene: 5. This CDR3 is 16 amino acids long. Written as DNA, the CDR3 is TGTGCCAGTAGTATCCAACAGGGGGGGAGCAATCAGCCCCAGCATTTT. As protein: CASSIQQGGSNQPQHF.

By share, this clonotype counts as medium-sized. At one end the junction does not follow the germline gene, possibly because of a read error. The CDR3 loop is CASSLGGEGETQYF. For the CDR3, the DNA is TGTGCTAGCAGCTTAGGCGGAGAAGGAGAGACCCAGTACTTC. V and J are TRBV7-7 and TRBJ2-5; no clear D gene. The length of the CDR3 is 14 residues. The germline gives CDR1 SSHAT, CDR2 FNYEAQ (reference sequence). Together with reference TRBV7-7 and TRBJ2-5, the CDR3 gives the full variable domain: GAGVSQSPRYKVTKRGQDVTLRCDPISSHATLYWYQQALGQGPEFLTYFNYEAQPDKSGLPSDRFSAERPEGSISTLTIQRTEQRDSAMYRCASSLGGEGETQYFGPGTRLLVL.

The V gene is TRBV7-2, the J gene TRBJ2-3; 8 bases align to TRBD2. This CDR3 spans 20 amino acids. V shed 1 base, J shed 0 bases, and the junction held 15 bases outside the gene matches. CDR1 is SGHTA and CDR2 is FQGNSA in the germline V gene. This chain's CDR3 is CASSLGESALAGLSTDTQYF. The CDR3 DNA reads TGTGCCAGCAGCTTAGGGGAGTCGGCTTTAGCGGGGCTGAGCACAGATACGCAGTATTTT.

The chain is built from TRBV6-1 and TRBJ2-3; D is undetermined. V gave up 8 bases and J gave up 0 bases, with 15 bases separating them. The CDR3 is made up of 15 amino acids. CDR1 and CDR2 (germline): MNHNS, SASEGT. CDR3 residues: CASGRMGVSTDTQYF. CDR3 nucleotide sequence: TGTGCCAGCGGCCGGATGGGTGTAAGCACAGATACGCAGTATTTT.

CDR3 DNA sequence: TGCAGTGCTACAGTCACTGAGCAGTTCTTC. As protein: CSATVTEQFF. The rearrangement uses TRBV20-1 and TRBJ2-1; D is unclear. Germline CDR1 and CDR2: DFQATT and SNEGSKA (reference sequence). The CDR3 covers 10 residues. Trimming took 4 bases from V and 9 from J, leaving 7 bases between them.

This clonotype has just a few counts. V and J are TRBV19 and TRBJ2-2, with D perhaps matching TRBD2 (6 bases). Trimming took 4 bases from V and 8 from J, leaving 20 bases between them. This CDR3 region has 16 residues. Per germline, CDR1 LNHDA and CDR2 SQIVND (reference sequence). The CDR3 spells CASSSTRTTVRGELFF. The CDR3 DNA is TGTGCCAGTAGTAGTACCCGGACTACCGTACGGGGGGAGCTGTTTTTT.